This TCR beta chain was captured in a study of shared clonotypes between healthy human individuals. Every subset's genomic DNA went evenly onto several immunoSEQ plates. Authors' analysis steps: ImmunoSEQ only sent back junction sequences with no quality scores, so filtering was done differently. Assay used: immunoSEQ multiplex PCR; TCRdb lists only in-frame clones, some missing. That table supplies the V and J calls and clone size; D and trimming were determined from the DNA. The table has about 480,000 clones, about four fifths seen once. Looked up from germline, CDR1 is MDHEN and CDR2 is SYDVKM. This CDR3 has 14 amino acids. V dropped 5 bases and J dropped 1 base, with 11 bases sitting between them. Participating donors were healthy, HIV-negative adults free of recent acute infections or vaccinations.

Sequenced material: PBMCs. The TCR sequence derives from a middle-aged woman in good health. Some clones in this sample may be carry-over from other donors' samples. The chain is built from TRBV28 and TRBJ1-1, with a tentative D call TRBD1 (5 bases). CDR3 residues: CASSKPGTNTEAFF. DNA for the CDR3: TGTGCCAGCAGTAAACCAGGGACGAACACTGAAGCTTTCTTT.